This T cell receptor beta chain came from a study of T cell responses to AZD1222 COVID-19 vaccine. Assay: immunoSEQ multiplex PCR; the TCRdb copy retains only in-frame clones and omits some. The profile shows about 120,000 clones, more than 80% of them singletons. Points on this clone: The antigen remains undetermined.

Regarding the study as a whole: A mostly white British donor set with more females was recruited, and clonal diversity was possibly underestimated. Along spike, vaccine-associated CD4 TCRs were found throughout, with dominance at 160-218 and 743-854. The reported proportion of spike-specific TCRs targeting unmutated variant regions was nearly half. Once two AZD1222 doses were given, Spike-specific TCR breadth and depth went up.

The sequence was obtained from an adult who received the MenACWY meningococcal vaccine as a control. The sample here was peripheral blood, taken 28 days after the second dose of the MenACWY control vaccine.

Written as DNA, the CDR3 is TGTGCCAGCAGCCATGGGGACAGGGGAGGTTCACCCCTCCACTTT. Its translation is CASSHGDRGGSPLHF. The chain recombines TRBV3-1 (or the pseudogene TRBV3-2) with TRBJ1-6; 10 bases map to TRBD1. The CDR3 totals 15 residues. From germline, CDR1 is LGHDT and CDR2 YNNKEL (reference sequence). V shed 3 bases, J shed 9 bases, and the junction held 5 bases outside the gene matches.